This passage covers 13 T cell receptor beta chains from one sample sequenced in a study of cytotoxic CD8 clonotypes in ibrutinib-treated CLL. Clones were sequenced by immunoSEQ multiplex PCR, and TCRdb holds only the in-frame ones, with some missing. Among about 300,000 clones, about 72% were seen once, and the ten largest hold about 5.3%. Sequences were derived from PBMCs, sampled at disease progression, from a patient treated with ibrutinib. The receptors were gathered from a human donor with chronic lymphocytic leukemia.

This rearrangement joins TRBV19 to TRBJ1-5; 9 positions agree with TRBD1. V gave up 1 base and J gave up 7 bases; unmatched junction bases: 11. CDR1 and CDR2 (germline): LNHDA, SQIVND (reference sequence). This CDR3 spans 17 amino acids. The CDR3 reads CASSIGMGQGTGQPQHF. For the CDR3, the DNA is TGTGCCAGTAGTATAGGAATGGGACAGGGCACGGGACAGCCCCAGCATTTT.

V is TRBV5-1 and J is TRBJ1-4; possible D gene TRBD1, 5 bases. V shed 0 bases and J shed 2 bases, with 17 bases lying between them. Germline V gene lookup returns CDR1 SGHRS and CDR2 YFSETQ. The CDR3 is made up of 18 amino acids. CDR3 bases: TGCGCCAGCAGCTTGGTGGTGGACAACCTACACACTAATGAAAAACTGTTTTTT. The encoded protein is CASSLVVDNLHTNEKLFF.

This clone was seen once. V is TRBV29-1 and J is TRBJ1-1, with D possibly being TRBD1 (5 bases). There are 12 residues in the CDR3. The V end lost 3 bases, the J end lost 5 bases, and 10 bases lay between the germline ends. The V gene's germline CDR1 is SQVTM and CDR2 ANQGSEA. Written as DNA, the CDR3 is TGCAGCGTTGAGTCGGGGGGGACTGAAGCTTTCTTT. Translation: CSVESGGTEAFF.

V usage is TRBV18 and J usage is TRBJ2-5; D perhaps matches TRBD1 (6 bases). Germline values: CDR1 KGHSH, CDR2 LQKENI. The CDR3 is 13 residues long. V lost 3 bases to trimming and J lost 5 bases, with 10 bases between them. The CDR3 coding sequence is TGTGCCAGCTCACCTTCAGGGGTTGAGACCCAGTACTTC. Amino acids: CASSPSGVETQYF.

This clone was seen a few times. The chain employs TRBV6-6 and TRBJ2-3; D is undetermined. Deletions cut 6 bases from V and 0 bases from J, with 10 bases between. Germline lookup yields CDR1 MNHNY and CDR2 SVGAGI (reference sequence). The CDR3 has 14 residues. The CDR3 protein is CASSPTGSTDTQYF. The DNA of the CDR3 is TGTGCCAGCAGCCCTACCGGGAGCACAGATACGCAGTATTTT.

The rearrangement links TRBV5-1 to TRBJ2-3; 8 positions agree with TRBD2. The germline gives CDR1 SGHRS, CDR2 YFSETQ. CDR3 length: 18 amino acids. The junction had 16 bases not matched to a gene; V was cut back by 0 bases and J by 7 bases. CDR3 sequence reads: CASSLVLERGLPPNTQYF. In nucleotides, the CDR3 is TGCGCCAGCAGCTTGGTCCTCGAGCGGGGGCTACCCCCAAATACGCAGTATTTT.

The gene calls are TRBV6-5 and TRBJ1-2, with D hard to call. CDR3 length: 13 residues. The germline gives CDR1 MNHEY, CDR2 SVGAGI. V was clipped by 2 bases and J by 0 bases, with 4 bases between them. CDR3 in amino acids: CASSYQTNYGYTF. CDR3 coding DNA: TGTGCCAGCAGTTACCAAACTAACTATGGCTACACCTTC.

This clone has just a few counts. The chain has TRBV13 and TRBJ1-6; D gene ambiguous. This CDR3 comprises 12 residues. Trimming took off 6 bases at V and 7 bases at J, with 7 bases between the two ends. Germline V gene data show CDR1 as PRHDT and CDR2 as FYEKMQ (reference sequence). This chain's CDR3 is CASRFQNSPLHF. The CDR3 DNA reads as TGTGCCAGCAGGTTTCAGAATTCACCCCTCCACTTT.

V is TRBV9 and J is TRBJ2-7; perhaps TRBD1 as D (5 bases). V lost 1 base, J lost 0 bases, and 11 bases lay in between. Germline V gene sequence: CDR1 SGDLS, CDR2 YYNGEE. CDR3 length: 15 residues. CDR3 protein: CASSVSPGPSYEQYF. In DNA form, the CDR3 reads TGTGCCAGCAGCGTATCGCCAGGGCCCTCCTACGAGCAGTACTTC.

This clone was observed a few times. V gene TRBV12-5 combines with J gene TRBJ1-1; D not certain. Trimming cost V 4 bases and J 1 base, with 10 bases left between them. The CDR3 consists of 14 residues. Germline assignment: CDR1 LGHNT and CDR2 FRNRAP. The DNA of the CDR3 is TGTGCTAGTGGTTCCCTTTATCGGAACACTGAAGCTTTCTTT. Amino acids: CASGSLYRNTEAFF.

This CDR3 is CASRNSGTGDYEQYF. For the CDR3, the DNA is TGTGCCAGCAGGAATTCCGGGACAGGGGATTACGAGCAGTACTTC. This chain joins TRBV13 and TRBJ2-7; 10 bases are a match to TRBD1. The CDR3 totals 15 residues. V gave up 6 bases and J gave up 4 bases; unmatched junction bases: 9. CDR1 is PRHDT, CDR2 FYEKMQ, per germline (reference sequence).

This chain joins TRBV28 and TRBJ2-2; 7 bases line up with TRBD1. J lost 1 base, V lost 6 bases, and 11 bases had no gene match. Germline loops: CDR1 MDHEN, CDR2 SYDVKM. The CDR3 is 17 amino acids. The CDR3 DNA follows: TGTGCCAGCAGAAAGAGGCTGTGGACAGGGAACACCGGGGAGCTGTTTTTT. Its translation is CASRKRLWTGNTGELFF.

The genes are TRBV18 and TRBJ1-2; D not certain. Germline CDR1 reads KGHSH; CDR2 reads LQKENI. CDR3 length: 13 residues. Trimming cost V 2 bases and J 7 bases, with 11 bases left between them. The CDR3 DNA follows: TGTGCCAGCTCACCATCCAATTGGCGTGGCTACACCTTC. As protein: CASSPSNWRGYTF.